This entry lists 15 T cell receptor beta chains sequenced from one sample in a study of OX40 agonist ivuxolimab in advanced cancers. Libraries were prepared through the immunoSEQ multiplex PCR assay. This immuneACCESS table, as held by TCRdb, lists in-frame sequences with V and J called but not all clones. Of the missing ones, under half trace to an unresolved V gene in checked studies; the others have no known cause. Present in this sample are some 64,000 clones, roughly nine tenths of which were seen just once. The ten most abundant clones make up less than 6% of the sample. The sequencing used CD4+ or CD8+ T cells sorted from blood, collected in a trial of the OX40 agonist ivuxolimab. The origin of the receptors is an adult with an advanced solid tumor such as melanoma, head and neck, liver or kidney cancer.

This sequence joins TRBV19 and TRBJ2-7, with TRBD1 identical over 10 bases. Germline V gene lookup returns CDR1 LNHDA and CDR2 SQIVND (reference sequence). This CDR3 has 15 amino acids. V lost 3 bases and J lost 6; bases outside the gene matches: 8. CDR3 DNA sequence: TGTGCCAGTAGTATCTCCGGGACAGGGGTACTCGAGCAGTACTTC. Translated, it gives CASSISGTGVLEQYF.

J is TRBJ2-5 and V is TRBV7-2, with D tentatively TRBD1 or TRBD2 (5 bases each). CDR1 and CDR2 from the germline V gene are SGHTA and FQGNSA. This CDR3 region has 13 residues. Trimming removed 3 bases from V and 5 bases from J, with 10 bases in between. The CDR3 spells CASSFGEGETQYF. The CDR3 nucleotides read TGTGCCAGCAGCTTTGGTGAGGGGGAGACCCAGTACTTC.

The chain carries TRBV7-9 and TRBJ1-1; no firm D call. Per germline, CDR1 SEHNR and CDR2 FQNEAQ (reference sequence). This CDR3 has 12 amino acids. V shed 5 bases and J shed 9 bases, with 13 bases lying between them. CDR3 amino acids: CASSGGLGKAFF. CDR3 coding DNA: TGTGCCAGCAGCGGAGGGCTGGGCAAAGCTTTCTTT. Using reference TRBV7-9 and TRBJ1-1 for the parts outside the CDR3, the full variable domain is DTGVSQNPRHKITKRGQNVTFRCDPISEHNRLYWYRQTLGQGPEFLTYFQNEAQLEKSRLLSDRFSAERPKGSFSTLEIQRTEQGDSAMYLCASSGGLGKAFFGQGTRLTVV.

The chain employs TRBV5-5 and TRBJ1-5; TRBD1 matches at 9 bases. The CDR3 has 15 amino acids. V lost 0 bases and J lost 2; bases outside the gene matches: 0. Germline V gene lookup returns CDR1 SGHKS and CDR2 YYEKEE (reference sequence). The CDR3 region is CASSLGQGGNQPQHF. CDR3 bases: TGTGCCAGCAGCTTGGGACAGGGGGGCAATCAGCCCCAGCATTTT.

V and J are TRBV5-1 and TRBJ2-5, with 9 bases lining up with TRBD1. CDR1 and CDR2 from the germline V gene are SGHRS and YFSETQ. Losses at the gene ends were 6 bases for V and 5 bases for J; bases not matched to a gene: 11. This CDR3 has 15 residues. The CDR3 nucleotides read TGCGCCAGCAATACACGACAGGGGGTTGGTGAGACCCAGTACTTC. As protein: CASNTRQGVGETQYF.

The sample holds a few counts of this clone. CDR3 amino acids: CASSLWTDMNTEAFF. The CDR3 DNA follows: TGCGCCAGCAGCCTGTGGACAGACATGAACACTGAAGCTTTCTTT. The rearrangement uses TRBV5-1 and TRBJ1-1; TRBD1 is a possible D gene (6 bases). The V gene lost 4 bases and the J gene lost 0 bases, with 13 bases spanning the gap. The CDR3 has 15 amino acids. Germline-derived CDR1 and CDR2 are SGHRS and YFSETQ.

The chain uses TRBV18 and TRBJ1-1, with 8 bases lining up with TRBD1. The germline gives CDR1 KGHSH, CDR2 LQKENI. This CDR3 is 16 amino acids long. V gave up 2 bases and J gave up 0 bases; unmatched junction bases: 5. The CDR3 loop reads CASSPETGVLNTEAFF. DNA for the CDR3: TGTGCCAGCTCACCAGAGACAGGGGTTCTGAACACTGAAGCTTTCTTT.

V is TRBV6-1 and J is TRBJ1-5; no clear D. Germline V gene data show CDR1 as MNHNS and CDR2 as SASEGT. Trimming cost V 6 bases and J 7 bases, with 19 bases left between them. The CDR3 has 15 residues. The CDR3 protein is CASRDLIRAQQPQHF. The CDR3 nucleotides are TGTGCCAGCAGGGATTTGATAAGGGCGCAGCAGCCCCAGCATTTT.

V is TRBV5-4 and J is TRBJ2-4; D is possibly TRBD2 (6 bases). Trimming took 2 bases from V and 7 from J, leaving 19 bases between them. CDR1 is SGHNT and CDR2 is YYREEE in the germline V gene (reference sequence). This CDR3 region has 16 residues. The CDR3 bases are TGTGCCAGCAGCTTTGTACGTGCGGGGCGGGGCAACATTCAGTACTTC. Translated: CASSFVRAGRGNIQYF.

The CDR3: CSALPGSSNTEAFF. In DNA, the CDR3 is TGCAGCGCCCTCCCGGGCAGCTCGAACACTGAAGCTTTCTTT. V usage is TRBV29-1 and J usage is TRBJ1-1; D unclear. This CDR3 has 14 amino acids. The germline V gene encodes CDR1 SQVTM and CDR2 ANQGSEA. Trimming removed 7 bases from V and 1 base from J, with 16 bases in between.

The V and J genes are TRBV2 and TRBJ2-5; no reliable D call. There are 13 residues in the CDR3. Looked up from germline, CDR1 is SNHLY and CDR2 is FYNNEI. V lost 2 bases, J lost 5 bases, and 9 bases lay in between. CDR3 sequence (DNA): TGTGCCAGCAGTGAATTTCTCCGGGAGACCCAGTACTTC. Amino acid sequence: CASSEFLRETQYF.

This rearrangement joins TRBV27 to TRBJ2-1; 10 bases map to TRBD2. The CDR3 sequence is 18 residues long. Germline CDR1 MNHEY, CDR2 SMNVEV (reference sequence). The V segment lost 3 bases and the J segment 4 bases; nucleotides outside the gene matches: 12. CDR3 sequence reads: CASSLGQTRLAGYNEQFF. The CDR3, as DNA: TGTGCCAGCAGTTTGGGACAGACTCGACTAGCGGGTTACAATGAGCAGTTCTTC.

The genes are TRBV7-8 and TRBJ2-3; D is unclear. V was pared by 3 bases and J by 2 bases, with 9 bases between. Germline lookup yields CDR1 SGHVS and CDR2 FQNEAQ. The CDR3 runs to 14 residues. The CDR3 spells CASSFDLDTDTQYF. The CDR3 DNA reads as TGTGCCAGCAGCTTCGACCTTGACACAGATACGCAGTATTTT. Filled out from reference TRBV7-8 and TRBJ2-3, the complete variable domain reads GAGVSQSPRYKVAKRGQDVALRCDPISGHVSLFWYQQALGQGPEFLTYFQNEAQLDKSGLPSDRFFAERPEGSVSTLKIQRTQQEDSAVYLCASSFDLDTDTQYFGPGTRLTVL.

CDR3 sequence: CASSLGLAVYEQFF. For the CDR3, the DNA is TGTGCCAGCAGCTTGGGACTAGCTGTCTATGAGCAGTTCTTC. J is TRBJ2-1 and V is TRBV7-2, with 9 nucleotides matching TRBD2. This CDR3 is built from 14 residues. Germline values: CDR1 SGHTA, CDR2 FQGNSA. V shed 3 bases and J 8 bases; nucleotides not matched to a gene: 5.

V is TRBV5-6 and J is TRBJ2-7; tentative D call: TRBD1 (5 bases). Germline V gene lookup returns CDR1 SGHDT and CDR2 YYEEEE. V dropped 1 base and J dropped 4 bases, with 6 bases sitting between them. The CDR3 runs 12 residues. This CDR3 reads CASSLTGYEQYF. CDR3 coding DNA: TGTGCCAGCAGCTTGACAGGATACGAGCAGTACTTC.